The present TCR beta chain was sequenced within a study of CD8+ T cells in alopecia areata. Isolated RNA was reverse transcribed into cDNA used as the sequencing template. The method was immunoSEQ multiplex PCR; TCRdb's version includes in-frame clones alone and lacks a portion of them. The sample includes about 250,000 clones, 60% of them seen just once. Treatment: oral pan-JAK inhibitor, 5-10 mg twice daily. J was trimmed by 4 bases and V by 8 bases; bases with no gene match: 11. CDR3 size: 13 residues. The germline V gene has CDR1 GTSNPN and CDR2 SVGIG (reference sequence). This chain connects TRBV30 to TRBJ2-7; 7 nucleotides match TRBD2. This clonotype was obtained from a human donor with alopecia areata. The material was CD4+ T cells sorted from blood, obtained between weeks 51 and 54, from a patient treated with tofacitinib. The CDR3 protein is CAAYGRIHYEQYF. For the CDR3, the DNA is TGTGCCGCCTACGGGAGGATACATTACGAGCAGTACTTC.